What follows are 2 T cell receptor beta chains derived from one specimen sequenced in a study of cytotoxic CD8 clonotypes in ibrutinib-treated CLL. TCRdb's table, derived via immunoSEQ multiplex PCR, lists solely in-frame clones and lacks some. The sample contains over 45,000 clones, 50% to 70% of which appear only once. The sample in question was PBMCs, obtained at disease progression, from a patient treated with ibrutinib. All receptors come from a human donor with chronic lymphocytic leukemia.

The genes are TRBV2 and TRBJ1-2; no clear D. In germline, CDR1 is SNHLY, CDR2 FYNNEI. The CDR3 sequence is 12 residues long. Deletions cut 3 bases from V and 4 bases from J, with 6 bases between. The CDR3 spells CASSEGSYGYTF. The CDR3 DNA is TGTGCCAGCAGTGAGGGCAGCTATGGCTACACCTTC.

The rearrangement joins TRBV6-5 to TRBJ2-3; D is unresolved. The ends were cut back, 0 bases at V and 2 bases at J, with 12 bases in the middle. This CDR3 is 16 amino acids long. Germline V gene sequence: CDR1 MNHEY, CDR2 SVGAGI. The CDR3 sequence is CASSYSGTIATDTQYF. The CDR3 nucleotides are TGTGCCAGCAGTTACTCGGGAACTATTGCCACAGATACGCAGTATTTT.